The present entry profiles one T cell receptor beta chain with its context. Its antigen is still unknown. The data derive from a study of cytomegalovirus exposure and HLA in healthy donors. The study, taken as a whole, reports: TCR beta chains associated with HLA were, in a later analysis, more clonally expanded than equally common others.

The PCR ran on 60 Vbeta and 13 Jbeta primers. TCRdb's table, derived via immunoSEQ multiplex PCR, lists solely in-frame clones and lacks some. This repertoire comprises fewer than 70,000 clones; its ten largest clones make up 3.5% to 4%. With 5 bases removed from V and 0 bases from J, the gap between germline ends came to 10 bases. Germline loops: CDR1 SQVTM, CDR2 ANQGSEA. This CDR3 region has 14 residues. This clonotype was sampled from a woman younger than 35 in good health and CMV-seronegative. Source material: PBMCs. The V gene is TRBV29-1, the J gene TRBJ2-2; possibly TRBD2 for D (6 bases). The CDR3 is CSVWLASNTGELFF. Here the CDR3 DNA reads TGCAGCGTTTGGCTAGCGTCGAACACCGGGGAGCTGTTTTTT.